This entry features one TCR beta chain sequence. The antigen remains undetermined. The data belong to a study of T cell clonotyping in hematopoietic cell transplantation. Blood collection times were about day -28 and days 30, 100, 180 posttransplant. Clones were sequenced by immunoSEQ multiplex PCR, and TCRdb holds only the in-frame ones, with some missing. The sample yields fewer than 4,500 clones, over 85% seen once. From germline, CDR1 is SEHNR and CDR2 FQNEAQ (reference sequence). Trimming took 5 bases from V and 3 from J, leaving 13 bases between them. The CDR3 length is 15 residues. Study-level findings and limits: No sorting was done, leaving CD4 and CD8 contributions mixed. Broader posttransplant TCR repertoire diversity was predicted by graft donor and pretransplant recipient Inverse Simpson Index values.

This sequence joins TRBV7-9 and TRBJ1-4; possible D gene TRBD1, 6 bases. This TCR came from a male patient aged 70 to 80 who had an allogeneic stem cell transplant from an unrelated donor, so T cells may come from the graft donor. Some clones in this sample may be carry-over from other donors' samples. Sequences were derived from peripheral blood mononuclear cells, sampled 30 days after allogeneic stem cell transplant. The CDR3 DNA reads TGTGCCAGCAGCACCATGGGGGCCCCTAATGAAAAACTGTTTTTT. This gives the protein CASSTMGAPNEKLFF. Looking up the rest from reference TRBV7-9 and TRBJ1-4 gives the full variable domain: DTGVSQNPRHKITKRGQNVTFRCDPISEHNRLYWYRQTLGQGPEFLTYFQNEAQLEKSRLLSDRFSAERPKGSFSTLEIQRTEQGDSAMYLCASSTMGAPNEKLFFGSGTQLSVL.